The rows below give T cell receptor beta chains drawn from one sample of a study of T-cell reconstitution after alpha-beta-depleted transplantation in children. TCRdb analysed the PCR reads with MiXCR anew, one entry per CDR3 protein. Of about 500,000 distinct CDR3 sequences in the sample, 30% to 35% are singletons; the top ten hold 2% to 2.5%. The sequenced sample was PBMCs from the stem cell graft donor, obtained from the stem cell graft. The receptor set was obtained from a human donor who donated a stem cell graft to a child with aplastic anemia. The CDR3 runs from the conserved cysteine through the conserved F or W. D genes are given only for firm matches. Rows give clone size only sometimes, using once, few, many, or a class for an expanded clone.

d_gene	abundance	v_gene	CDR3aa
TRBD1	few	TRBV18	CASSPGQEYGYTF
-	-	TRBV15	CATSPGSSYNEQFF
TRBD2	-	TRBV5-1	CASSAGRTSGRANEQFF
TRBD1	-	TRBV6-2/TRBV6-3	CASSYPTGFPDGYTF
-	-	TRBV20-1	CSARDPGVTYNSPLHF
TRBD2	-	TRBV19	CASSLTSGTHNEQFF
-	-	TRBV7-2	CASSPAGPGELFF
-	-	TRBV12-3/TRBV12-4	CASSANYRDAGYEQYF
TRBD1	-	TRBV28	CASTPGQGANNEQFF
-	-	TRBV5-1	CASSWDSDTQYF
-	few	TRBV7-9	CASSVGEYYYGYTF
-	-	TRBV6-5	CASSYDRVINEKLFF
TRBD2	many	TRBV12-3/TRBV12-4	CASSLASGGPKGNEQFF
-	-	TRBV3-1	CASSLGAFPTNEQFF
-	-	TRBV2	CASSLWVNQPQHF
TRBD1	-	TRBV25-1	CASRTDRGLETQYF
TRBD2	-	TRBV29-1	CSVEAAGGPPSTDTQYF
TRBD2	-	TRBV16	CASSQFTSGYNEQFF
TRBD2	-	TRBV4-3	CASSQELAGVYNEQFF
TRBD1	-	TRBV20-1	CSAPRGQRLSGELFF
-	-	TRBV2	CASSESPGQYF
TRBD2	once	TRBV12-5	CASGLPLAGDDNEQFF
-	once	TRBV7-8	CASSERAKNNEQFF
-	-	TRBV5-1	CASSLVVGETQYF
-	-	TRBV28	CASSWGDVFSGANVLTF
TRBD2	-	TRBV7-2	CASSSVAGFSEQYF
TRBD2	few	TRBV7-6	CASSQGGWVYNEQFF
-	-	TRBV4-3	CASSQVIGRVDEKLFF
-	few	TRBV11-3	CASSLVWGTGGELFF
TRBD2	few	TRBV12-3/TRBV12-4	CASDSGRTLTQYF
-	many	TRBV6-5	CASSYSSSNQPQHF
-	-	TRBV28	CASKQGANTEAFF